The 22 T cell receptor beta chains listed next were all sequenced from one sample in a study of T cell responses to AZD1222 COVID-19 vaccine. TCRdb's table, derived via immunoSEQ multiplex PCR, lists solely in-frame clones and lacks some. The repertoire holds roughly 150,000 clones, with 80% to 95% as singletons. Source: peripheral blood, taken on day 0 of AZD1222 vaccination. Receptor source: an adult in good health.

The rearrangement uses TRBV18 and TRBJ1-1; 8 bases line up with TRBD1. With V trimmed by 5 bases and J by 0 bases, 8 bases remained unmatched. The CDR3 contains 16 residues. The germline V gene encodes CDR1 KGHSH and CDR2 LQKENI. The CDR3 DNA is TGTGCCAGCTCATCGACAGGGGTCTTGATGAACACTGAAGCTTTCTTT. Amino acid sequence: CASSSTGVLMNTEAFF.

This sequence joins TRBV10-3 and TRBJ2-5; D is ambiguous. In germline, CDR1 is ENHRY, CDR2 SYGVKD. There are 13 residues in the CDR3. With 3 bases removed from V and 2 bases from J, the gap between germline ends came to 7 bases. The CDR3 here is CAISDASQETQYF. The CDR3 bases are TGTGCCATCAGTGATGCTTCACAAGAGACCCAGTACTTC.

The CDR3 sequence is CASRQGADSPLHF. DNA for the CDR3: TGTGCCAGCCGACAGGGGGCGGATTCACCCCTCCACTTT. V and J are TRBV19 and TRBJ1-6; 10 bases match TRBD1. Germline V gene sequence: CDR1 LNHDA, CDR2 SQIVND (reference sequence). This CDR3 region has 13 residues. The junction had 4 bases not matched to a gene; V was cut back by 9 bases and J by 8 bases. Complete variable domain (other parts from reference TRBV19 and TRBJ1-6): DGGITQSPKYLFRKEGQNVTLSCEQNLNHDAMYWYRQDPGQGLRLIYYSQIVNDFQKGDIAEGYSVSREKKESFPLTVTSAQKNPTAFYLCASRQGADSPLHFGNGTRLTVT.

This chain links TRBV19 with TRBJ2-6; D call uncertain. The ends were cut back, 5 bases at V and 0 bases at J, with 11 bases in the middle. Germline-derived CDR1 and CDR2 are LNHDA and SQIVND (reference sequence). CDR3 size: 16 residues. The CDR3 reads CASSSLFSSGANVLTF. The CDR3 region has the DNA TGTGCCAGTAGTTCCCTCTTTAGCTCTGGGGCCAACGTCCTGACTTTC. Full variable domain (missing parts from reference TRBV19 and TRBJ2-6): DGGITQSPKYLFRKEGQNVTLSCEQNLNHDAMYWYRQDPGQGLRLIYYSQIVNDFQKGDIAEGYSVSREKKESFPLTVTSAQKNPTAFYLCASSSLFSSGANVLTFGAGSRLTVL.

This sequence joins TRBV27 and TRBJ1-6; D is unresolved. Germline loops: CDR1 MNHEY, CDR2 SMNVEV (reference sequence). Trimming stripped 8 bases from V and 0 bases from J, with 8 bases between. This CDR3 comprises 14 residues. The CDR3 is CASGESSYNSPLHF. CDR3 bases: TGTGCCAGCGGTGAGAGCTCCTATAATTCACCCCTCCACTTT.

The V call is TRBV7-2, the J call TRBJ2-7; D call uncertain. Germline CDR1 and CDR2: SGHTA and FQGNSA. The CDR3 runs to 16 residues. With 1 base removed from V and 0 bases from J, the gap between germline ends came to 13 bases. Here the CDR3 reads CASSLGAMRNSYEQYF. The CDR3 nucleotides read TGTGCCAGCAGCTTAGGGGCGATGAGGAACTCCTACGAGCAGTACTTC.

The CDR3 nucleotides are TGTGCCAGCACCCAGGGGGCATCAGGCGAGCAGTACTTC. It encodes CASTQGASGEQYF. The chain employs TRBV3-1 (or the pseudogene TRBV3-2) and TRBJ2-7; 8 bases agree with TRBD1. Trimming removed 7 bases from V and 6 bases from J; junction bases left unmatched: 8. There are 13 residues in the CDR3. Germline V gene data show CDR1 as LGHDT and CDR2 as YNNKEL (reference sequence).

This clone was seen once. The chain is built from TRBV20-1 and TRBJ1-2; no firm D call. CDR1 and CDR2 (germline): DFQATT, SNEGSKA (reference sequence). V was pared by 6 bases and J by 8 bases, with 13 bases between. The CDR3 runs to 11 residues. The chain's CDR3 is CSAKREYGYTF. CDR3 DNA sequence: TGCAGTGCCAAGAGGGAGTACGGCTACACCTTC.

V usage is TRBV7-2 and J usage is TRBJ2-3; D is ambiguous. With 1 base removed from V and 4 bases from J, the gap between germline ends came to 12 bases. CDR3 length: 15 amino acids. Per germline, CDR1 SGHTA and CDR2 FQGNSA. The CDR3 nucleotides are TGTGCCAGCAGCTTAGATCCAGAAAGGGCAGATACGCAGTATTTT. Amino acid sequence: CASSLDPERADTQYF. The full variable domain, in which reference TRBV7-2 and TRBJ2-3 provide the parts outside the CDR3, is GAGVSQSPSNKVTEKGKDVELRCDPISGHTALYWYRQSLGQGLEFLIYFQGNSAPDKSGLPSDRFSAERTGGSVSTLTIQRTQQEDSAVYLCASSLDPERADTQYFGPGTRLTVL.

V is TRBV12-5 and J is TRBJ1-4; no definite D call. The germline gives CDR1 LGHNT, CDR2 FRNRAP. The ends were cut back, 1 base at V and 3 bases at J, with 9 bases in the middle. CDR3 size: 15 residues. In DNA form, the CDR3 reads TGTGCTAGTGGTTTGGATCGCCAGTCTAATGAAAAACTGTTTTTT. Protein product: CASGLDRQSNEKLFF. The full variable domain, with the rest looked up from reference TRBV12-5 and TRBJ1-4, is DARVTQTPRHKVTEMGQEVTMRCQPILGHNTVFWYRQTMMQGLELLAYFRNRAPLDDSGMPKDRFSAEMPDATLATLKIQPSEPRDSAVYFCASGLDRQSNEKLFFGSGTQLSVL.

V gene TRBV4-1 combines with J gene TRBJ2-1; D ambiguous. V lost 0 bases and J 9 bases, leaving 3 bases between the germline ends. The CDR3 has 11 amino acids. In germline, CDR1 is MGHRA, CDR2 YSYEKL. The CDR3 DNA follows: TGCGCCAGCAGCCAAGATTCTGAGCAGTTCTTC. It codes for CASSQDSEQFF.

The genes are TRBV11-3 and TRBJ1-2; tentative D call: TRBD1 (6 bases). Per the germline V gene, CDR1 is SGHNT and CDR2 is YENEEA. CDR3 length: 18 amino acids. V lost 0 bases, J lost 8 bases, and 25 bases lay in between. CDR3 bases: TGTGCCAGCAGCTTAGACGTGGACAGCGGTTCCTCCCCGTCGGGCTACACCTTC. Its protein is CASSLDVDSGSSPSGYTF.

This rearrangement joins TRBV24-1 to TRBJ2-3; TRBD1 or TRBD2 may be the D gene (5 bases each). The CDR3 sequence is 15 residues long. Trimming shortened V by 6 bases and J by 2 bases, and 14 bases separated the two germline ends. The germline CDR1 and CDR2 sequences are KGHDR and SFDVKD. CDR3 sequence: CATSSMGRTTDTQYF. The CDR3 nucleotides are TGTGCCACCAGTTCCATGGGACGGACCACAGATACGCAGTATTTT.

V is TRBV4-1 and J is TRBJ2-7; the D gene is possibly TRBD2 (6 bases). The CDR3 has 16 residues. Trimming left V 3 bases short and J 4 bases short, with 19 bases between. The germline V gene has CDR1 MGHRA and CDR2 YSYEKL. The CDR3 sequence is CASSQDISGPYYEQYF. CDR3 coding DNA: TGCGCCAGCAGCCAGGATATTAGCGGACCCTATTACGAGCAGTACTTC.

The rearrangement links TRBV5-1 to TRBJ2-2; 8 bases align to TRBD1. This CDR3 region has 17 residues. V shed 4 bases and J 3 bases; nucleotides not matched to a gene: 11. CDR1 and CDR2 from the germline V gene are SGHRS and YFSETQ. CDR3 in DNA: TGCGCCAGCAGCCTTGGAGGACCGGGACAGGACACCGGGGAGCTGTTTTTT. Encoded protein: CASSLGGPGQDTGELFF.

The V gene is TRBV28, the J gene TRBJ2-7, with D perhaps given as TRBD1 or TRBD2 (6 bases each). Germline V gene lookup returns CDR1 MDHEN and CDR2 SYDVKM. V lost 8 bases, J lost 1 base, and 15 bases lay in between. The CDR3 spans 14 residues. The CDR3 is CASVQGGDSYEQYF. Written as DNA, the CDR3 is TGTGCCAGCGTACAGGGAGGAGATTCCTACGAGCAGTACTTC.

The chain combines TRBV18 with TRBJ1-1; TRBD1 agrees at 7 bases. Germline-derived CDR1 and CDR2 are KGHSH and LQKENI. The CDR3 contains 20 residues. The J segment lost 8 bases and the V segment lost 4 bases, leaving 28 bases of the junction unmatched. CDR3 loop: CASSLQPQQRQGFLGAEAFF. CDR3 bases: TGTGCCAGCTCACTGCAACCTCAGCAAAGACAGGGTTTCCTGGGGGCCGAAGCTTTCTTT.

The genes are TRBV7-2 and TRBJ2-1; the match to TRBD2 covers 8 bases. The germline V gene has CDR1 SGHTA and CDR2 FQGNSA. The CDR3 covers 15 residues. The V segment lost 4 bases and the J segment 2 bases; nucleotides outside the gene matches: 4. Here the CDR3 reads CASSYSGDTYNEQFF. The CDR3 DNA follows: TGTGCCAGCAGCTATAGCGGGGATACCTACAATGAGCAGTTCTTC.

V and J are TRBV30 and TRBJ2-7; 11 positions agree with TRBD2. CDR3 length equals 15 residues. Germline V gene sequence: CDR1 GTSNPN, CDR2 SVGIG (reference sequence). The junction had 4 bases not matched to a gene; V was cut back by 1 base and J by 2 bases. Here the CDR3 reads CAWSELTSGTYEQYF. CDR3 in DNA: TGTGCCTGGAGTGAATTGACTAGCGGGACCTACGAGCAGTACTTC.

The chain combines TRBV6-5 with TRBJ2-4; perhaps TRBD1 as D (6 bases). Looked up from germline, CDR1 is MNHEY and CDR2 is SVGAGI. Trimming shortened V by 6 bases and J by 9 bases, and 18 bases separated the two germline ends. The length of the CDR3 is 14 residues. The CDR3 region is CASRRSGVGGIQYF. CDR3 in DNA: TGTGCCAGCAGGAGAAGTGGAGTAGGGGGCATTCAGTACTTC.

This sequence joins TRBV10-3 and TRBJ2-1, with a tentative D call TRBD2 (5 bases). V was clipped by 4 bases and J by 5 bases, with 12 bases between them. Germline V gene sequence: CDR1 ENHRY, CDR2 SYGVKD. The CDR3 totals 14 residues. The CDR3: CAISGAAWHNEQFF. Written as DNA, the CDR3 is TGTGCCATCAGTGGAGCGGCGTGGCACAATGAGCAGTTCTTC.

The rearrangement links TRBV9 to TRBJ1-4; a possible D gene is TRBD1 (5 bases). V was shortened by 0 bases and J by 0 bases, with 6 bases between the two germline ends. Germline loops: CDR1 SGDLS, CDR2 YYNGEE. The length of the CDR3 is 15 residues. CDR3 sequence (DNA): TGTGCCAGCAGCGTAGTAGGGGCAACTAATGAAAAACTGTTTTTT. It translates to CASSVVGATNEKLFF. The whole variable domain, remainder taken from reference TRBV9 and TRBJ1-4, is DSGVTQTPKHLITATGQRVTLRCSPRSGDLSVYWYQQSLDQGLQFLIQYYNGEERAKGNILERFSAQQFPDLHSELNLSSLELGDSALYFCASSVVGATNEKLFFGSGTQLSVL.